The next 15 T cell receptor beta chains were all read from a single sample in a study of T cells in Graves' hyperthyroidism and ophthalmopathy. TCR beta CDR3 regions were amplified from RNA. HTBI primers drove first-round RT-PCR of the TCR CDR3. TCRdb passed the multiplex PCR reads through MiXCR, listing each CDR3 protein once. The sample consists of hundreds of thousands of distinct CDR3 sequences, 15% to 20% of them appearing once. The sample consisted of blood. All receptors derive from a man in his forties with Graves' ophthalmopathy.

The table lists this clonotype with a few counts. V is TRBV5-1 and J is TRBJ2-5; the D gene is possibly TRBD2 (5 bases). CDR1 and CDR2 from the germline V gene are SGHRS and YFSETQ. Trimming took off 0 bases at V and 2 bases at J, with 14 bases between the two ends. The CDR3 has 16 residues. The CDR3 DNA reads TGCGCCAGCAGCTTGGGGAGGAGACTTGGGCAAGAGACCCAGTACTTC. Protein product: CASSLGRRLGQETQYF. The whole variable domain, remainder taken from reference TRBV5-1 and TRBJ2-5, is KAGVTQTPRYLIKTRGQQVTLSCSPISGHRSVSWYQQTPGQGLQFLFEYFSETQRNKGNFPGRFSGRQFSNSRSEMNVSTLELGDSALYLCASSLGRRLGQETQYFGPGTRLLVL.

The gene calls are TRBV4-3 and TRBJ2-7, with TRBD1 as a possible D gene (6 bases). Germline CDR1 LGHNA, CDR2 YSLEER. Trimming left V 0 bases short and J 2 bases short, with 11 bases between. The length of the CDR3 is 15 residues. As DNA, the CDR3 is TGCGCCAGCAGCCAAGATCAAACAGGGACCTACGAGCAGTACTTC. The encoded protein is CASSQDQTGTYEQYF.

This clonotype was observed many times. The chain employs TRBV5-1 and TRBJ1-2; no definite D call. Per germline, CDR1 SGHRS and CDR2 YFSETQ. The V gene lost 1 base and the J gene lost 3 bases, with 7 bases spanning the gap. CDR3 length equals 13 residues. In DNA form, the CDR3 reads TGCGCCAGCAGCTTGTCTAGAGACTATGGCTACACCTTC. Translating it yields CASSLSRDYGYTF.

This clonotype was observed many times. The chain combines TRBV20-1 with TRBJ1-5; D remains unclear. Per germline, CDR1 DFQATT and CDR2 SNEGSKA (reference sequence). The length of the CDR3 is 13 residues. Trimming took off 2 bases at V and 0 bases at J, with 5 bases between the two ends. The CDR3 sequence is CSARQYSNQPQHF. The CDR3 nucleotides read TGCAGTGCTAGACAGTATAGCAATCAGCCCCAGCATTTT.

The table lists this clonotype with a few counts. CDR3: CASRKGLVIPNEQFF. The CDR3 bases are TGTGCCAGCAGAAAGGGACTAGTGATTCCCAATGAGCAGTTCTTC. The rearrangement uses TRBV6-1 and TRBJ2-1; 8 bases align to TRBD2. V trimming: 6 bases; J trimming: 6 bases; junction bases outside the gene matches: 10. The CDR3 totals 15 residues. Germline V gene sequence: CDR1 MNHNS, CDR2 SASEGT.

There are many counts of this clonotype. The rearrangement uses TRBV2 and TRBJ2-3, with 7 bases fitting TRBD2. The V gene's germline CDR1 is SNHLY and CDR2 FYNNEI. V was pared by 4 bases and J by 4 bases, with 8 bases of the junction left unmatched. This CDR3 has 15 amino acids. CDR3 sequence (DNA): TGTGCCAGCAGTGTACTCGGGAGGTGGCCAGATACGCAGTATTTT. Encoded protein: CASSVLGRWPDTQYF.

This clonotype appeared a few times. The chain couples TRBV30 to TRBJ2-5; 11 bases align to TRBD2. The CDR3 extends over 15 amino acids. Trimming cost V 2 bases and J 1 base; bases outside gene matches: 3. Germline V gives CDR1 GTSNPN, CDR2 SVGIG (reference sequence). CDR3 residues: CAWSPGTSGQETQYF. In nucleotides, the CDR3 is TGTGCCTGGAGTCCCGGGACTAGCGGCCAAGAGACCCAGTACTTC.

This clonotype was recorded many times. DNA for the CDR3: TGTGCCAGCAGTTTTAGGGCAGGGGCCGGGGAGCTGTTTTTT. It codes for CASSFRAGAGELFF. The gene calls are TRBV12-3 or TRBV12-4 and TRBJ2-2, with a weak D call TRBD1 (6 bases). The CDR3 spans 14 residues. V dropped 3 bases and J dropped 6 bases, with 11 bases sitting between them.

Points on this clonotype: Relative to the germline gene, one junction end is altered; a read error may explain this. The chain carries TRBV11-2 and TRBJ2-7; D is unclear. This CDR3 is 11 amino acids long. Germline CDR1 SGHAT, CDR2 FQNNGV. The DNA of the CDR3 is TGTGCCAGCAGCTGGAGCTACGGGCAGTACTTC. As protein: CASSWSYGQYF.

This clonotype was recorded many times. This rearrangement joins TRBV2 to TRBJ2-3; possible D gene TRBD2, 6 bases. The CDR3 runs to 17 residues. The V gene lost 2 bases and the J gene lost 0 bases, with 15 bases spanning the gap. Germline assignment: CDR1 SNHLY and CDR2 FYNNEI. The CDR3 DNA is TGTGCCAGCAGTGAACAGGGACTGCTAGCTAGCACAGATACGCAGTATTTT. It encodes CASSEQGLLASTDTQYF.

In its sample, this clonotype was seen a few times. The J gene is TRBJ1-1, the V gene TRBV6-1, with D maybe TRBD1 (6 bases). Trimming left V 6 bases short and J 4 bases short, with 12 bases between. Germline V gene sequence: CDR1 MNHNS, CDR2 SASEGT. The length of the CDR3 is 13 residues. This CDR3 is CASRRGAGTEAFF. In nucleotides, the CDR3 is TGTGCCAGCAGGCGGGGGGCGGGCACTGAAGCTTTCTTT.

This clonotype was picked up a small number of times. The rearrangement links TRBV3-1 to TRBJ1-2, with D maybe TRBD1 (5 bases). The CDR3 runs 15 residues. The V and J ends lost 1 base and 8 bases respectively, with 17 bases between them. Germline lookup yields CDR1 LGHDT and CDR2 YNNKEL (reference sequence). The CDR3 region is CASSQGPRQGEGYTF. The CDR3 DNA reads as TGTGCCAGCAGCCAAGGACCCCGGCAGGGAGAAGGCTACACCTTC.

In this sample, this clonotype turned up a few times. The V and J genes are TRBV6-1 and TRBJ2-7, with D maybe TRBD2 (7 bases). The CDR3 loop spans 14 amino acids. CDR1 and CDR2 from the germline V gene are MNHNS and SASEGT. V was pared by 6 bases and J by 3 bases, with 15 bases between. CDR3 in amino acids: CASRSGEGRYEQYF. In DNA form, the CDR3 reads TGTGCCAGCAGATCAGGGGAGGGGCGCTACGAGCAGTACTTC.

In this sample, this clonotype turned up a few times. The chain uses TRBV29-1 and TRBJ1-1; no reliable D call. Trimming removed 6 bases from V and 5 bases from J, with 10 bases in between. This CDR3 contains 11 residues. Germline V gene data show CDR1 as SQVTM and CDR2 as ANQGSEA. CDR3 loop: CSVPEGTEAFF. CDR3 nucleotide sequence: TGCAGCGTCCCCGAGGGTACTGAAGCTTTCTTT.

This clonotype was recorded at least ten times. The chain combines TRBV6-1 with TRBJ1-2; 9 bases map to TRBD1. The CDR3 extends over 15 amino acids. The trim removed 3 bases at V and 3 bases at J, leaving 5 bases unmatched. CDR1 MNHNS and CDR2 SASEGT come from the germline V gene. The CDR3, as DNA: TGTGCCAGCAGTGACTACAGGGGGCATGACTATGGCTACACCTTC. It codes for CASSDYRGHDYGYTF.